This TCR beta chain is drawn from a study of T cell changes during pregnancy in multiple sclerosis. V lost 1 base to trimming and J lost 0 bases, with 11 bases between them. This CDR3 contains 15 residues. Germline V gene lookup returns CDR1 SGDLS and CDR2 YYNGEE. The method was immunoSEQ multiplex PCR; TCRdb's version includes in-frame clones alone and lacks a portion of them. In the table there are some 39,000 clones, approximately 90% of which are singletons. The chain couples TRBV9 to TRBJ2-7, with TRBD1 as a possible D gene (6 bases). This clonotype was sampled from a female donor with multiple sclerosis, enrolled in a pregnancy study. This specimen was CD8+ T cells from peripheral blood mononuclear cells, taken in the first trimester of pregnancy. CDR3 region: CASSVSGDNSYEQYF. CDR3 DNA sequence: TGTGCCAGCAGCGTATCAGGGGACAACTCCTACGAGCAGTACTTC.